This TCR beta chain stems from a study of OX40 agonist ivuxolimab in advanced cancers. Data came from immunoSEQ multiplex PCR; TCRdb stores just in-frame clones and leaves some out. The sample records more than 50,000 clones, approximately 90% being singletons. Study observations and caveats: Certain nonresponders additionally had low normalized T-cell clonal expansion. Relative to CD4+ cells, CD8+ T cells on average had more expanded clones.

On this clone: Its antigen is not identified.

The sequences come from CD4+ or CD8+ T cells sorted from blood, collected in a trial of the OX40 agonist ivuxolimab. This receptor was identified in an adult with an advanced solid tumor such as melanoma, head and neck, liver or kidney cancer.

This CDR3 reads CASSLEVFSYGYTF. In DNA, the CDR3 is TGTGCCAGCAGCTTAGAGGTATTTAGCTATGGCTACACCTTC. The chain recombines TRBV7-9 with TRBJ1-2, with D unclear. Germline V CDR1 and CDR2: SEHNR, FQNEAQ (reference sequence). V lost 1 base, J lost 4 bases, and 10 bases lay in between. The CDR3 runs to 14 residues.